Given below is one T cell receptor beta chain in context. Its antigen is unidentified. Participants comprised healthy donors of bone marrow. This specimen belongs to a study of cytomegalovirus exposure and HLA in healthy donors. Points from the study as a whole: Follow-up analysis later connected one missense variant in DCLRE1C with trimming of TCR beta V- and J-genes.

J was trimmed by 3 bases and V by 4 bases; bases with no gene match: 12. CDR1 and CDR2 (germline): SGHRS, YFSETQ. The CDR3 is made up of 16 amino acids. PCR primers comprised 60 Vbeta and 13 Jbeta primers. The table came from immunoSEQ multiplex PCR; TCRdb's copy has only in-frame clones and leaves some out. The top ten hold roughly 3% of the sample, which has roughly 66,000 clones, 55% to 65% seen once. Specimen: PBMCs. This TCR was recovered from a woman aged 45-60 years in good health and CMV-seronegative. V and J are TRBV5-1 and TRBJ2-7; 8 bases map to TRBD1. The CDR3 is CASSPEQGGLIYEQYF. The CDR3 DNA reads as TGCGCCAGCAGCCCGGAACAGGGGGGTCTTATCTACGAGCAGTACTTC.